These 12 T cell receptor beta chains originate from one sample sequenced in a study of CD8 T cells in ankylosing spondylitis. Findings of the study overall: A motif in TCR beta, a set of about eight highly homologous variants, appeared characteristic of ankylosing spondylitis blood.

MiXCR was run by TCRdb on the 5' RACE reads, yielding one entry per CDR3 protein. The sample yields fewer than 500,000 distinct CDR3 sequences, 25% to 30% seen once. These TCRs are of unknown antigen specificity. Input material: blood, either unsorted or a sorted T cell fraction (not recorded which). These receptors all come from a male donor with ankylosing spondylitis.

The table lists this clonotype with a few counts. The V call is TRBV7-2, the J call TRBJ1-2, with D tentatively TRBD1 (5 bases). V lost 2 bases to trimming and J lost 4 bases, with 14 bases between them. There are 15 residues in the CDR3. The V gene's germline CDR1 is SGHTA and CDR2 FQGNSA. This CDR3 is CASSLSPGSSYGYTF. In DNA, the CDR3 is TGTGCCAGCAGCTTATCCCCAGGGAGCTCCTATGGCTACACCTTC.

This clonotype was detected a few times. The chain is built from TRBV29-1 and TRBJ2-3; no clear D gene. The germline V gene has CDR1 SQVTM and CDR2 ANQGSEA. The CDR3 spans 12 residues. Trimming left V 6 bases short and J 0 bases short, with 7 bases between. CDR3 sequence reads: CSVQISTDTQYF. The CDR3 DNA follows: TGCAGCGTGCAGATAAGCACAGATACGCAGTATTTT.

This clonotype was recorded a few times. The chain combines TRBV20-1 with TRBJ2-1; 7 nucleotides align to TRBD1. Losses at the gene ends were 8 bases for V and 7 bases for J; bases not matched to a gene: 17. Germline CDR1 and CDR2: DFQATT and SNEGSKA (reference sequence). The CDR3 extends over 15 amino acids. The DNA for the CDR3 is TGCAGTCAAACGAGGGGGCGCCAGGCTCTTAATGAGCAGTTCTTC. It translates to CSQTRGRQALNEQFF.

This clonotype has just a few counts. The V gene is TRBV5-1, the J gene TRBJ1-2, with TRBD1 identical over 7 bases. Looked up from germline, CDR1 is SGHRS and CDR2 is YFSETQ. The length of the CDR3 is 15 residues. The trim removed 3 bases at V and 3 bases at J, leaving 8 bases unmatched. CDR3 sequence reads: CASSWTGQNYYGYTF. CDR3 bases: TGCGCCAGCAGCTGGACGGGACAGAATTACTATGGCTACACCTTC. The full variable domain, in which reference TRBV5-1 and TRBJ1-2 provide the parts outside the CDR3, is KAGVTQTPRYLIKTRGQQVTLSCSPISGHRSVSWYQQTPGQGLQFLFEYFSETQRNKGNFPGRFSGRQFSNSRSEMNVSTLELGDSALYLCASSWTGQNYYGYTFGSGTRLTVV.

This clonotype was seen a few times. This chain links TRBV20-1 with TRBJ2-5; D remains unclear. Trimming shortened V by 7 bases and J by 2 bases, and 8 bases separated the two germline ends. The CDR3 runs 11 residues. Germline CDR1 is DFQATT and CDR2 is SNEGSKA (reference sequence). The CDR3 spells CSGSKQETQYF. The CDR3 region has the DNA TGCAGTGGCTCAAAGCAAGAGACCCAGTACTTC.

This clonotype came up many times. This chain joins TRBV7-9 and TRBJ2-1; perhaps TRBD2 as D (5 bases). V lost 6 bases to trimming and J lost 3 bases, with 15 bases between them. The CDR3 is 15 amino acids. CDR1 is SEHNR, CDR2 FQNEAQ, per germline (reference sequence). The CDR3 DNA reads TGTGCCAGCAGTCGAAACCTGGGAGACTACAATGAGCAGTTCTTC. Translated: CASSRNLGDYNEQFF. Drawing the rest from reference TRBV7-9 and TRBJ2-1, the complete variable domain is DTGVSQNPRHKITKRGQNVTFRCDPISEHNRLYWYRQTLGQGPEFLTYFQNEAQLEKSRLLSDRFSAERPKGSFSTLEIQRTEQGDSAMYLCASSRNLGDYNEQFFGPGTRLTVL.

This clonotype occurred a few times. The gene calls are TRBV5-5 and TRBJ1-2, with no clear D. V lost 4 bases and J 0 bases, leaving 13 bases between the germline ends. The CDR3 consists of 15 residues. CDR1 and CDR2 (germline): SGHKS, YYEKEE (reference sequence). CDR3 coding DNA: TGTGCCAGCAGCGAACGCTACTTAGCTAACTATGGCTACACCTTC. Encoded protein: CASSERYLANYGYTF.

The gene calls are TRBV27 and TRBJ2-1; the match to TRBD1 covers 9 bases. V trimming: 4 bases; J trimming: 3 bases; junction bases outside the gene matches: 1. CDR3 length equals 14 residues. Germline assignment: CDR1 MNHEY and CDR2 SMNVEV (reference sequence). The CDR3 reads CASSSTGGYNEQFF. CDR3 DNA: TGTGCCAGCAGTTCGACAGGGGGCTACAATGAGCAGTTCTTC.

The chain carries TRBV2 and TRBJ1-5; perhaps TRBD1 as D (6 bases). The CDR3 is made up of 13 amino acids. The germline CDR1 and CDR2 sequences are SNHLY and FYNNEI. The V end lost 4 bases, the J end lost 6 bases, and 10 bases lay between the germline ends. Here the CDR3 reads CASSGTESQPQHF. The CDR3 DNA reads TGTGCCAGCAGTGGGACAGAGTCTCAGCCCCAGCATTTT.

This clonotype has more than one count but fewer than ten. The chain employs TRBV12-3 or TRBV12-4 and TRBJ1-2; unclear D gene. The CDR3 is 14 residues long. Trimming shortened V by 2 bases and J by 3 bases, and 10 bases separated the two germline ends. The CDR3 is CASSLKGIDYGYTF. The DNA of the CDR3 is TGTGCCAGCAGTTTAAAGGGTATAGACTATGGCTACACCTTC.

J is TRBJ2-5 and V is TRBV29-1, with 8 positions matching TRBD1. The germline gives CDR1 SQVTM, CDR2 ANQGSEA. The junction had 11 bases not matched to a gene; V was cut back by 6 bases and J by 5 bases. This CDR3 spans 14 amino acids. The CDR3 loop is CSVHSSGGAETQYF. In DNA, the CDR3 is TGCAGCGTCCATTCTTCAGGGGGCGCGGAGACCCAGTACTTC.

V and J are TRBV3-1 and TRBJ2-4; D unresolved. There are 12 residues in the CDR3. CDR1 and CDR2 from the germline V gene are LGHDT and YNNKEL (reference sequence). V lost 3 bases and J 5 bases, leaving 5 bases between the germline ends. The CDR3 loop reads CASSHLQNIQYF. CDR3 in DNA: TGTGCCAGCAGCCATCTCCAAAACATTCAGTACTTC.